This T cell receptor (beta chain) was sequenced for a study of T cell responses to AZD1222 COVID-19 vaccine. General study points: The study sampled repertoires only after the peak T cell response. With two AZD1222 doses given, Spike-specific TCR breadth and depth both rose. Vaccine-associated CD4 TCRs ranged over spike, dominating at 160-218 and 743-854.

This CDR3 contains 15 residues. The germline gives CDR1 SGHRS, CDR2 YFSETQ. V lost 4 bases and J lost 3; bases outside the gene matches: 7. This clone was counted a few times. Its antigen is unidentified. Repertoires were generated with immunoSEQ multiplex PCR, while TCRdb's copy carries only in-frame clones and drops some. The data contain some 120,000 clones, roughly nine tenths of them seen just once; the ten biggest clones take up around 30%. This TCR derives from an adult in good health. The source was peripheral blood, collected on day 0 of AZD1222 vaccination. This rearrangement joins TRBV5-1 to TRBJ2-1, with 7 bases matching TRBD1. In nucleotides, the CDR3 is TGCGCCAGCAGCGTCCAAGGGGGCAACTACAATGAGCAGTTCTTC. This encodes CASSVQGGNYNEQFF.